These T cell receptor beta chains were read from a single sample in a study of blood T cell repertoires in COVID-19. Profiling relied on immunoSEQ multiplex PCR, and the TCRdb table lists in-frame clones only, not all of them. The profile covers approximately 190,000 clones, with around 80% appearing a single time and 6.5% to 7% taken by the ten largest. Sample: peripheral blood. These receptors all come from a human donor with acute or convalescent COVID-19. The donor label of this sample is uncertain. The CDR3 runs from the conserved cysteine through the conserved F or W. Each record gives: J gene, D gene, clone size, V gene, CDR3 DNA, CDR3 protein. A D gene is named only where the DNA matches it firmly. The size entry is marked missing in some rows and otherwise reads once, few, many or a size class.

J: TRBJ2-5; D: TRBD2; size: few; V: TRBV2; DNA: TGTGCCAGCAGTTTGACTAGCGGGAGTGAGACCCAGTACTTC; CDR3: CASSLTSGSETQYF
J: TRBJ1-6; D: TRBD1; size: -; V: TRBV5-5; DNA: TGTGCCAGCAGCTTGGGACAGGGGCGGCAGAATTCACCCCTCCACTTT; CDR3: CASSLGQGRQNSPLHF
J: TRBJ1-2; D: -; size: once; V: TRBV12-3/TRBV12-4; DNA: TGTGCCAGCAGCTACAGCCTCTATGGCTACACCTTC; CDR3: CASSYSLYGYTF
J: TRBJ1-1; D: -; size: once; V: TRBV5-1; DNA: TGCGCCAGCAGCATACTTATTCGCACTGAAGCTTTCTTT; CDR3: CASSILIRTEAFF
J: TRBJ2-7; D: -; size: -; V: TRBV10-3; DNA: TGTGCCATCAGTGAGAGACTCTACGAGCAGTACTTC; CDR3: CAISERLYEQYF
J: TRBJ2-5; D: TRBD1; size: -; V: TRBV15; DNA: TGTGCCACCAGCCAAAGCAGGGGACAGCAAGAGACCCAGTACTTC; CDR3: CATSQSRGQQETQYF
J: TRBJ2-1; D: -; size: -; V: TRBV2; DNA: TGTGCCAGCAGACAGGGCCCCGATGAGCAGTTCTTC; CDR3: CASRQGPDEQFF
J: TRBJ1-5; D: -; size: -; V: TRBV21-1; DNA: TGTGCCAGCAGCAAAGTTGTGAGGGGGAATCAGCCCCAGCATTTT; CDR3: CASSKVVRGNQPQHF
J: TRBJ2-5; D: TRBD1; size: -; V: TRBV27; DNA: TGTGCCAGCAGCCCCAGGACAGGGTTGGGGGAAGAGACCCAGTACTTC; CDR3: CASSPRTGLGEETQYF
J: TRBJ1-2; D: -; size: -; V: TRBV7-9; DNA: TGTGCCAGCAGCTCTCTTAACTATGGCTACACCTTC; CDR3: CASSSLNYGYTF
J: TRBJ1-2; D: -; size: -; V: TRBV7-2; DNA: TGTGCCAGCAGCTCCGCCGGGGTCGGGTATGGCTACACCTTC; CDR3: CASSSAGVGYGYTF
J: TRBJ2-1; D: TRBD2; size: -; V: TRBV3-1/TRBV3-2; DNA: TGTGCCAGCAGCCAAGATCCACCCTTACTAGCGGGGAACAATGAGCAGTTCTTC; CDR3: CASSQDPPLLAGNNEQFF
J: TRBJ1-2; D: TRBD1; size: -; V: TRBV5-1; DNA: TGCGCCAGCAGCACCGGACAGGGAGCTTTCTATGGCTACACCTTC; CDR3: CASSTGQGAFYGYTF
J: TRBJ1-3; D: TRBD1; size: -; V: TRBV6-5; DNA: TGTGCCAGCAGTAGAGACAGGGACCCAGGAAACACCATATATTTT; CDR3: CASSRDRDPGNTIYF
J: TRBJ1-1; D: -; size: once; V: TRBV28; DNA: TGTGCCAGCAGTTGGCAGGGTTTGTACACTGAAGCTTTCTTT; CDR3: CASSWQGLYTEAFF
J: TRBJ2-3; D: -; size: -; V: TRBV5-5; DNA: TGTGCCAGCAGCTTGGACTCCACAGGGACGCAGTATTTT; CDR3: CASSLDSTGTQYF
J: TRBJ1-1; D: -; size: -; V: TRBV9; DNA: TGTGCCAGCAGCGTAGTGGATTGGGATGCAGGGGAAGCTTTCTTT; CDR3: CASSVVDWDAGEAFF
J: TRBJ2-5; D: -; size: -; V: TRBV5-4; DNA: TGTGCCAGCAGCTCCAGGGTTGCGGGGACCCAAGAGACCCAGTACTTC; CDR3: CASSSRVAGTQETQYF
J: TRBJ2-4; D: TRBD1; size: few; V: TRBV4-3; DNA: TGCGCCAGCAGCCCCGGACAGGGACCAAACATTCAGTACTTC; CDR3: CASSPGQGPNIQYF
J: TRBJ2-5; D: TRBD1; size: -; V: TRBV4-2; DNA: TGTGCCAGCAGCCAAAAGGGGACAGGGGGAGAGACCCAGTACTTC; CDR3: CASSQKGTGGETQYF
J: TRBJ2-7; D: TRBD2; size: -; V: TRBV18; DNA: TGTGCCAGCTCACGATCGGGGGGCTACGAGCAGTACTTC; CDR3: CASSRSGGYEQYF
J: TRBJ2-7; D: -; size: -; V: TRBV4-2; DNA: TGTGCCAGCAGCCAACCGCCGGGTTACGAGCAGTACTTC; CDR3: CASSQPPGYEQYF
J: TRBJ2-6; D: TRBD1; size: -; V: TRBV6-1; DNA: TGTGCCAGCAGTGGAGGACAGGGGTTAAATCCCTCTGGGGCCAACGTCCTGACTTTC; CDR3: CASSGGQGLNPSGANVLTF
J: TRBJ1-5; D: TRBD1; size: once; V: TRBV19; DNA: TGTGCCAGTAGTCTCGACAGGGTTGGGAATCAGCCCCAGCATTTT; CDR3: CASSLDRVGNQPQHF
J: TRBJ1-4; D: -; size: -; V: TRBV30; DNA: TGTGCCTGGAAGGGGGAGGAAAAACTGTTTTTT; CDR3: CAWKGEEKLFF
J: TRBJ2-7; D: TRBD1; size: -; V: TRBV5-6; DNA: TGTGCCAGCAGCACCCAGGACAGGCCGTCCTACGAGCAGTACTTC; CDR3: CASSTQDRPSYEQYF
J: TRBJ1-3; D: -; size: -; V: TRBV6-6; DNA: TGTGCCAGCAGAGGACAGATTGGAAACACCATATATTTT; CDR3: CASRGQIGNTIYF
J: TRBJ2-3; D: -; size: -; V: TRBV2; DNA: TGTGCCAGCAGTGAAGATTTAGCAGGCACAGATACGCAGTATTTT; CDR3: CASSEDLAGTDTQYF
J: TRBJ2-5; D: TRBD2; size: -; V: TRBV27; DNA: TGTGCCAGCAGTTCGCTAGCGGGGCTGCAAGAGACCCAGTACTTC; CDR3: CASSSLAGLQETQYF
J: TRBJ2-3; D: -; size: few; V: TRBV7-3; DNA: TGTGCCAGCAGTTTAACCCCCGGGGCGGGGAAGCAGTATTTT; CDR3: CASSLTPGAGKQYF
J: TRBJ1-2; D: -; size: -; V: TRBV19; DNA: TGTGCCAGTAACCCAGTTCTTTCGCTCTATGGCTACACCTTC; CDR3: CASNPVLSLYGYTF
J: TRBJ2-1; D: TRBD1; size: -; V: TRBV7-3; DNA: TGTGCCAGCAGCTTCGGACAGGACAATGAGCAGTTCTTC; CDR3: CASSFGQDNEQFF
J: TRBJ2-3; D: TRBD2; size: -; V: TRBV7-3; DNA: TGTGCCAGCAGCTTACTCCCTAGCGGGAGACCAGATACGCAGTATTTT; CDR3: CASSLLPSGRPDTQYF
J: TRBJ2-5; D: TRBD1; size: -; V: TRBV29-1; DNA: TGCAGCGTGCTACAGGGGGCGATGGAGACCCAGTACTTC; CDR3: CSVLQGAMETQYF
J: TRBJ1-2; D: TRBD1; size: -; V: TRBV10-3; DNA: TGTGCCATTCAGGGGGGAGCCTATGGCTACACCTTC; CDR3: CAIQGGAYGYTF
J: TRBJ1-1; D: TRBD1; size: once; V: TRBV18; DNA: TGTGCCAGCTCACCAGCTTATCAGGGGGCGATCACTGAAGCTTTCTTT; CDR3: CASSPAYQGAITEAFF
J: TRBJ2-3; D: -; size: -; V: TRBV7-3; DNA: TGTGCCAGCAGCTTAATATGGGCCGGAAGCACAGATACGCAGTATTTT; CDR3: CASSLIWAGSTDTQYF
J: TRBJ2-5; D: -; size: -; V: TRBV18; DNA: TGTGCCAGCTCGCGGTACCAAGAGACCCAGTACTTC; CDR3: CASSRYQETQYF
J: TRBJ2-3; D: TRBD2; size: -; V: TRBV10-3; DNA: TGTGCCAGCTCTAGCGGGAGGCCCCGCACAGATACGCAGTATTTT; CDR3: CASSSGRPRTDTQYF
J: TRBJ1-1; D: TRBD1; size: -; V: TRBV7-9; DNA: TGTGCCAGCAGTCCCGGACAGGGGACGGACACTGAAGCTTTCTTT; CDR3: CASSPGQGTDTEAFF
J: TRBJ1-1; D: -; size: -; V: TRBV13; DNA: TGTGCCAGCAGCTTAGGAAGAGGAGGAGGTGAAGCTTTCTTT; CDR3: CASSLGRGGGEAFF
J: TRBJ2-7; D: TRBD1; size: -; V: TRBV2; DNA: TGTGCCAGCTCCCCCTCGGGACAGCCTTACGAGCAGTACTTC; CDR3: CASSPSGQPYEQYF
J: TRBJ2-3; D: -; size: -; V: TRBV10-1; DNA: TGCGCCAGCCTCAGATGTACGACAGAAATCACAGATACGCAGTATTTT; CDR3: CASLRCTTEITDTQYF
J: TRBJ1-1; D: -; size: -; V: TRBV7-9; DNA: TGTGCCAGCAGCTTAGCATTCTCTAACACTGAAGCTTTCTTT; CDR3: CASSLAFSNTEAFF
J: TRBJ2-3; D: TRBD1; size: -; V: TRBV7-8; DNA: TGTGCCAGCAGCTTAGGTACTACCGGGACAGGGACAGATACGCAGTATTTT; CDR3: CASSLGTTGTGTDTQYF
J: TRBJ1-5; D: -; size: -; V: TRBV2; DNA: TGTGCCAGCACCAGGACAGGCAATCAGCCCCAGCATTTT; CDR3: CASTRTGNQPQHF
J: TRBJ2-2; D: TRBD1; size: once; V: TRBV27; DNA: TGTGCCAGCAGTTTATCGCCCCGGGCAGGGGGCCCCGGGGAGCTGTTTTTT; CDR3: CASSLSPRAGGPGELFF
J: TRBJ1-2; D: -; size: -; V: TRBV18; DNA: TGTGCCAGCTCACCTGGGGCCAGCCCTCCTAACTATGGCTACACCTTC; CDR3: CASSPGASPPNYGYTF
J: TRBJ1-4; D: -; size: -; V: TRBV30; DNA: TGTGCCTGGAGTGGAGCTATTGAAAAACTGTTTTTT; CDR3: CAWSGAIEKLFF
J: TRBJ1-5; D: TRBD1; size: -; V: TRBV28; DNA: TGTGCCAGCAGTTTATCTACAGGGGCCTGGAATCAGCCCCAGCATTTT; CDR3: CASSLSTGAWNQPQHF